One and the same sample provided the 21 T cell receptor beta chains below, sequenced in a study of shared clonotypes between healthy human individuals. TCRdb's table, derived via immunoSEQ multiplex PCR, lists solely in-frame clones and lacks some. The profile shows some 2.4 million clones, 90% to 95% of them singletons. Sequencing was performed on naive CD4+ T cells from PBMCs. The subset here: CD45RA+ positively selected. These receptor sequences come from a man in his late teens or twenties in good health. Some clones in this sample may be carry-over from other donors' samples.

V is TRBV7-2 and J is TRBJ2-7; weak D call: TRBD2 (6 bases). Trimming pared 5 bases from V and 9 bases from J, leaving 26 bases between. Per germline, CDR1 SGHTA and CDR2 FQGNSA. The CDR3 sequence is 16 residues long. In DNA form, the CDR3 reads TGTGCCAGCAGCATTAGCGCCGGGACTGTGAAACATGGGCAGTACTTC. This codes for CASSISAGTVKHGQYF.

The chain combines TRBV19 with TRBJ2-6, with a weak D call TRBD1 (7 bases). CDR1 is LNHDA, CDR2 SQIVND, per germline (reference sequence). The CDR3 is 15 amino acids. The V end lost 7 bases, the J end lost 2 bases, and 12 bases lay between the germline ends. CDR3 sequence (DNA): TGTGCCAGTACCAGGAGGGGGCCTGGGGCCAACGTCCTGACTTTC. Amino acids: CASTRRGPGANVLTF.

The gene calls are TRBV10-3 and TRBJ2-3, with 10 bases that match TRBD2. The CDR3 totals 15 residues. V was clipped by 8 bases and J by 2 bases; unmatched bases: 7. Germline V gives CDR1 ENHRY, CDR2 SYGVKD. The CDR3 nucleotides are TGTGCCATCGGCACTAGCGGGACCTTCACAGATACGCAGTATTTT. It is translated as CAIGTSGTFTDTQYF.

This chain's CDR3 is CASSQVSGDTQYF. The CDR3 nucleotides read TGTGCCAGCAGCCAGGTCTCCGGAGATACGCAGTATTTT. The genes are TRBV4-2 and TRBJ2-3; D gene unclear. The V gene lost 3 bases and the J gene lost 5 bases, with 9 bases spanning the gap. The CDR3 length is 13 residues. CDR1 and CDR2 from the germline V gene are LGHNA and YNFKEQ.

The V gene is TRBV27, the J gene TRBJ1-2; possibly TRBD1 for D (5 bases). This CDR3 contains 15 residues. Germline loops: CDR1 MNHEY, CDR2 SMNVEV (reference sequence). Trimming left V 3 bases short and J 2 bases short, with 13 bases between. The CDR3 nucleotides read TGTGCCAGCAGTTTGTATAATACAGGCAACTATGGCTACACCTTC. Translated: CASSLYNTGNYGYTF.

V usage is TRBV28 and J usage is TRBJ2-3, with 7 bases aligning to TRBD2. V lost 2 bases to trimming and J lost 0 bases; unmatched junction nucleotides: 2. The CDR3 has 15 residues. Germline assignment: CDR1 MDHEN and CDR2 SYDVKM. The CDR3 coding sequence is TGTGCCAGCAGTTTAGGCGGGAGCAGCACAGATACGCAGTATTTT. Protein sequence: CASSLGGSSTDTQYF.

The CDR3 region is CATAVGAYSGNTIYF. The CDR3 nucleotides are TGTGCCACTGCTGTAGGGGCCTACTCTGGAAACACCATATATTTT. The chain links TRBV28 to TRBJ1-3; TRBD1 is a possible D gene (5 bases). The CDR3 sequence is 15 residues long. V was shortened by 10 bases and J by 0 bases, with 16 bases between the two germline ends. CDR1 MDHEN and CDR2 SYDVKM come from the germline V gene.

The DNA of the CDR3 is TGTGCCAGCAGCCCCTACGGGAGTGCTAATGAGCAGTTCTTC. Its translation: CASSPYGSANEQFF. The V and J genes are TRBV7-3 and TRBJ2-1, with a possible D match to TRBD2 (6 bases). Per germline, CDR1 SGHTA and CDR2 FQGTGA. V was shortened by 5 bases and J by 7 bases, with 15 bases between the two germline ends. The CDR3 consists of 14 residues.

This chain links TRBV5-8 with TRBJ1-4; a weak D match, TRBD1 (6 bases). The CDR3 length is 14 residues. In germline, CDR1 is SGHTS, CDR2 YDEGEE. V was shortened by 3 bases and J by 7 bases, with 13 bases between the two germline ends. The CDR3 sequence is CASSSRGSLEKLFF. CDR3 coding DNA: TGTGCCAGCAGCTCCAGGGGTAGCCTTGAAAAACTGTTTTTT.

This clone was counted only a few times. The chain has TRBV27 and TRBJ1-1; no reliable D call. This CDR3 contains 13 residues. Per germline, CDR1 MNHEY and CDR2 SMNVEV (reference sequence). V lost 6 bases and J lost 1, with 9 bases in between. The chain's CDR3 is CASSYKGNTEAFF. The CDR3 bases are TGTGCCAGCAGCTACAAAGGGAACACTGAAGCTTTCTTT.

Only a few counts were recorded for this clone. The V and J genes are TRBV4-2 and TRBJ1-5; no firm D call. CDR1 LGHNA and CDR2 YNFKEQ come from the germline V gene. The CDR3 runs to 14 residues. The V gene lost 0 bases and the J gene lost 4 bases, with 7 bases spanning the gap. The CDR3 loop is CASSQDRGNQPQHF. DNA of the CDR3: TGTGCCAGCAGCCAAGATCGGGGAAATCAGCCCCAGCATTTT.

The chain uses TRBV6-5 and TRBJ2-4, with TRBD2 matching 12 bases. The CDR3 runs to 15 residues. In germline, CDR1 is MNHEY, CDR2 SVGAGI. V lost 6 bases and J lost 8; bases outside the gene matches: 8. DNA for the CDR3: TGTGCCAGCAGCTATGCGGCTAGCGGGAGGGACATTCAGTACTTC. Translating it yields CASSYAASGRDIQYF.

The chain joins TRBV28 to TRBJ1-1; D is unresolved. The germline V gene encodes CDR1 MDHEN and CDR2 SYDVKM. Trimming shortened V by 10 bases and J by 3 bases, and 24 bases separated the two germline ends. CDR3 size: 16 residues. This CDR3 is CATPRSGPRSDTEAFF. CDR3 nucleotides: TGTGCCACTCCGAGGTCCGGCCCACGGTCCGACACTGAAGCTTTCTTT.

The gene calls are TRBV7-9 and TRBJ2-7; 10 bases map to TRBD1. After removal of 4 bases from V and 7 bases from J, the junction contained 13 bases not matched to a gene. The CDR3 is 16 amino acids. Germline V gene sequence: CDR1 SEHNR, CDR2 FQNEAQ (reference sequence). For the CDR3, the DNA is TGTGCCAGCAGCTCGCAAACGCCCCGGACAGGGGGAGAGCAGTACTTC. Its translation: CASSSQTPRTGGEQYF.

This sequence joins TRBV4-1 and TRBJ2-7; possible D gene TRBD1, 6 bases. Germline-derived CDR1 and CDR2 are MGHRA and YSYEKL. The CDR3 covers 15 residues. The germline V and J ends were trimmed by 5 bases and 2 bases, with 16 bases remaining between them. This CDR3 reads CASSYATGPPYEQYF. In DNA, the CDR3 is TGCGCCAGCAGCTATGCGACAGGACCCCCCTACGAGCAGTACTTC.

The chain has TRBV29-1 and TRBJ2-1, with 8 bases aligning to TRBD1. Germline values: CDR1 SQVTM, CDR2 ANQGSEA. Losses at the gene ends were 6 bases for V and 15 bases for J; bases not matched to a gene: 19. This CDR3 comprises 14 residues. The CDR3 sequence: CSVEQGESWEARFF. The CDR3 coding sequence is TGCAGCGTGGAACAGGGGGAATCGTGGGAGGCCCGGTTCTTC.

The V call is TRBV5-1, the J call TRBJ2-5; tentatively, D is TRBD1 (6 bases). The CDR3 totals 13 residues. The V end lost 9 bases, the J end lost 5 bases, and 17 bases lay between the germline ends. The germline CDR1 and CDR2 sequences are SGHRS and YFSETQ. This chain's CDR3 is CATRGGSGETQYF. CDR3 DNA sequence: TGCGCCACCCGAGGGGGTTCTGGGGAGACCCAGTACTTC.

This clone showed up just once. The chain is built from TRBV5-1 and TRBJ2-5; TRBD2 is a possible D gene (5 bases). CDR1 is SGHRS, CDR2 YFSETQ, per germline. This CDR3 comprises 16 residues. The V gene lost 3 bases and the J gene lost 3 bases, with 18 bases spanning the gap. CDR3 bases: TGCGCCAGCAGCTCGGGAAGCGGAACGATAAAAGAGACCCAGTACTTC. Translated, it gives CASSSGSGTIKETQYF.

This chain uses TRBV5-1 with TRBJ2-7; maybe TRBD1 (6 bases). Trimming pared 4 bases from V and 3 bases from J, leaving 14 bases between. Germline V CDR1 and CDR2: SGHRS, YFSETQ. The CDR3 spans 14 residues. The CDR3 DNA reads TGCGCCAGCAGCCCCGGCGGCAGGGGCTACGAGCAGTACTTC. It codes for CASSPGGRGYEQYF.

J is TRBJ2-7 and V is TRBV7-2, with TRBD1 as a possible D gene (5 bases). Per germline, CDR1 SGHTA and CDR2 FQGNSA. CDR3 size: 14 residues. Trimming removed 8 bases from V and 1 base from J, with 15 bases in between. Written as DNA, the CDR3 is TGTGCCAGCGCTGCGCAGGGCAGGTCCTACGAGCAGTACTTC. Encoded protein: CASAAQGRSYEQYF. Looking up the rest from reference TRBV7-2 and TRBJ2-7 gives the full variable domain: GAGVSQSPSNKVTEKGKDVELRCDPISGHTALYWYRQSLGQGLEFLIYFQGNSAPDKSGLPSDRFSAERTGGSVSTLTIQRTQQEDSAVYLCASAAQGRSYEQYFGPGTRLTVT.

This sequence joins TRBV27 and TRBJ1-1; 9 nucleotides match TRBD1. Germline V gene data show CDR1 as MNHEY and CDR2 as SMNVEV (reference sequence). This CDR3 has 20 amino acids. J lost 3 bases, V lost 0 bases, and 17 bases had no gene match. CDR3 sequence (DNA): TGTGCCAGCAGTTTATCCCCCGGCAGACAGGGGGATAGTTTGGACACTGAAGCTTTCTTT. Its protein product is CASSLSPGRQGDSLDTEAFF.